The 17 T cell receptor beta chains below come from one sample, sequenced in a study of blood T cell repertoires in COVID-19. Sequencing was performed with immunoSEQ multiplex PCR; in TCRdb, only in-frame clones are kept and a portion is missing. In the table there are about 200,000 clones, around nine tenths of which are singletons. The sequencing input was peripheral blood. Receptors were obtained from a man aged 18 to 29 with active or convalescent COVID-19.

The V gene is TRBV5-1, the J gene TRBJ1-1; D not certain. Trimming stripped 0 bases from V and 0 bases from J, with 15 bases between. Germline V gives CDR1 SGHRS, CDR2 YFSETQ. The CDR3 spans 17 residues. In DNA, the CDR3 is TGCGCCAGCAGCTTGGCACTGATACGTAATATGAACACTGAAGCTTTCTTT. This encodes CASSLALIRNMNTEAFF.

This sequence joins TRBV6-5 and TRBJ1-1; the D gene is possibly TRBD1 (6 bases). In germline, CDR1 is MNHEY, CDR2 SVGAGI. V lost 2 bases and J 10 bases, leaving 8 bases between the germline ends. The CDR3 has 11 residues. The CDR3 spells CASSYGTLAFF. In DNA form, the CDR3 reads TGTGCCAGCAGTTACGGGACACTAGCTTTCTTT.

The chain employs TRBV11-2 and TRBJ1-1; 7 bases fit TRBD1. Germline V gene lookup returns CDR1 SGHAT and CDR2 FQNNGV. V lost 5 bases, J lost 4 bases, and 4 bases stayed unmatched. This CDR3 spans 13 amino acids. This CDR3 reads CASSLGQITEAFF. The CDR3 nucleotides read TGTGCCAGCAGCCTGGGACAGATCACTGAAGCTTTCTTT.

This clone was detected only once. The genes are TRBV18 and TRBJ1-1, with 7 positions matching TRBD1. Trimming at V came to 5 bases and at J to 0 bases, leaving 12 bases not matched to a gene. The V gene's germline CDR1 is KGHSH and CDR2 LQKENI. There are 17 residues in the CDR3. CDR3 sequence: CASSSYGTVSLNTEAFF. The CDR3 coding sequence is TGTGCCAGCTCATCCTACGGGACAGTATCGTTGAACACTGAAGCTTTCTTT.

The genes are TRBV6-4 and TRBJ1-1; TRBD1 agrees at 7 bases. The CDR3 sequence is 17 residues long. The V and J ends lost 1 base and 0 bases, in that order; junction bases with no gene match: 8. Germline V lookup: CDR1 MRHNA, CDR2 SNTAGT. The CDR3 region is CASSDFRDRYMNTEAFF. The CDR3 bases are TGTGCCAGCAGTGACTTCCGGGACAGATACATGAACACTGAAGCTTTCTTT.

V usage is TRBV12-5 and J usage is TRBJ2-7; D remains unclear. The CDR3 has 11 residues. The germline CDR1 and CDR2 sequences are LGHNT and FRNRAP. V was cut by 6 bases and J by 3 bases, with 6 bases left in between. CDR3: CASGTVYEQYF. The CDR3 region has the DNA TGTGCTAGTGGCACTGTCTACGAGCAGTACTTC. The entire variable domain, with the rest obtained from reference TRBV12-5 and TRBJ2-7, is as follows: DARVTQTPRHKVTEMGQEVTMRCQPILGHNTVFWYRQTMMQGLELLAYFRNRAPLDDSGMPKDRFSAEMPDATLATLKIQPSEPRDSAVYFCASGTVYEQYFGPGTRLTVT.

This clone was detected once. This chain joins TRBV11-2 and TRBJ2-1; 15 nucleotides line up with TRBD2. The CDR3 has 17 residues. The ends lost 4 bases at V and 6 bases at J; junction bases unmatched: 7. Germline V gene data show CDR1 as SGHAT and CDR2 as FQNNGV. CDR3 in amino acids: CASSSNLGLAGGNEQFF. The DNA of the CDR3 is TGTGCCAGCAGCTCTAACTTGGGACTAGCGGGAGGCAATGAGCAGTTCTTC. The complete variable domain, with remaining parts taken from reference TRBV11-2 and TRBJ2-1, reads EAGVAQSPRYKIIEKRQSVAFWCNPISGHATLYWYQQILGQGPKLLIQFQNNGVVDDSQLPKDRFSAERLKGVDSTLKIQPAKLEDSAVYLCASSSNLGLAGGNEQFFGPGTRLTVL.

On this clone: Other nucleotide sequences in the sample specify the same CDR3. The V and J genes are TRBV12-3 or TRBV12-4 and TRBJ2-1; no firm D call. The CDR3 has 12 residues. Deletions cut 4 bases from V and 3 bases from J, with 4 bases between. The CDR3 DNA reads as TGTGCCAGCAGTTCTATCTACAATGAGCAGTTCTTC. Translating it yields CASSSIYNEQFF.

The chain recombines TRBV30 with TRBJ2-1; 11 bases fit TRBD2. Germline V gene sequence: CDR1 GTSNPN, CDR2 SVGIG (reference sequence). Germline trimming cut 1 base from V and 6 bases from J; bases unmatched to any gene: 5. The CDR3 is 15 amino acids. The CDR3 bases are TGTGCCTGGAGTGCGCTAGCGGGGGGTGTCAATGAGCAGTTCTTC. Protein product: CAWSALAGGVNEQFF. Full variable domain (missing parts from reference TRBV30 and TRBJ2-1): SQTIHQWPATLVQPVGSPLSLECTVEGTSNPNLYWYRQAAGRGLQLLFYSVGIGQISSEVPQNLSASRPQDRQFILSSKKLLLSDSGFYLCAWSALAGGVNEQFFGPGTRLTVL.

The chain uses TRBV7-8 and TRBJ1-2; 7 positions match TRBD1. The J segment lost 14 bases and the V segment lost 7 bases, leaving 19 bases of the junction unmatched. The germline V gene has CDR1 SGHVS and CDR2 FQNEAQ. The CDR3 totals 14 residues. CDR3 sequence reads: CASTTGAGSRGYTF. DNA for the CDR3: TGTGCCAGCACCACAGGGGCGGGTTCCCGCGGATATACCTTC.

The V and J genes are TRBV9 and TRBJ2-3; 10 positions match TRBD2. This CDR3 comprises 14 residues. CDR1 is SGDLS, CDR2 YYNGEE, per germline. With 0 bases clipped from V and 10 bases from J, the junction kept 5 bases outside the gene matches. The CDR3, as DNA: TGTGCCAGCAGCGTAGAGAGCGGGGGGGTAGCGCAGTATTTT. This sequence encodes CASSVESGGVAQYF.

The chain is built from TRBV6-2 or TRBV6-3 and TRBJ1-2; TRBD1 matches at 7 bases. Germline V gene sequence: CDR1 MNHEY, CDR2 SVGEGT. V shed 4 bases, J shed 8 bases, and the junction held 10 bases outside the gene matches. The CDR3 spans 14 residues. CDR3 DNA sequence: TGTGCCAGCAGTTCCGAGGGGGGACAGAGAGGCTACACCTTC. This encodes CASSSEGGQRGYTF.

This sequence joins TRBV7-2 and TRBJ2-5; D is ambiguous. Per the germline V gene, CDR1 is SGHTA and CDR2 is FQGNSA. There are 13 residues in the CDR3. V was cut by 5 bases and J by 3 bases, with 10 bases left in between. CDR3 DNA sequence: TGTGCCAGCAGCCAAATCAATGAAGAGACCCAGTACTTC. It is translated as CASSQINEETQYF. The full variable domain, in which reference TRBV7-2 and TRBJ2-5 provide the parts outside the CDR3, is GAGVSQSPSNKVTEKGKDVELRCDPISGHTALYWYRQSLGQGLEFLIYFQGNSAPDKSGLPSDRFSAERTGGSVSTLTIQRTQQEDSAVYLCASSQINEETQYFGPGTRLLVL.

The J gene is TRBJ2-7, the V gene TRBV18; 10 bases fit TRBD2. Losses at the gene ends were 0 bases for V and 3 bases for J; bases not matched to a gene: 2. The CDR3 consists of 15 residues. Germline CDR1 reads KGHSH; CDR2 reads LQKENI. CDR3 loop: CASSPPLAGVYEQYF. CDR3 nucleotide sequence: TGTGCCAGCTCACCACCCCTAGCGGGGGTCTACGAGCAGTACTTC.

The chain employs TRBV7-9 and TRBJ1-4; the D gene is possibly TRBD1 (5 bases). Germline CDR1 reads SEHNR; CDR2 reads FQNEAQ (reference sequence). Between the trimmed V and J ends, which lost 0 bases and 2 bases, there was a span of 7 bases. The CDR3 sequence is 15 residues long. The CDR3 loop reads CASSLARGTNEKLFF. The CDR3 nucleotides are TGTGCCAGCAGCTTAGCGCGGGGGACTAATGAAAAACTGTTTTTT.

The rearrangement joins TRBV6-1 to TRBJ1-1, with D perhaps TRBD1 (5 bases). Trimming left V 2 bases short and J 0 bases short, with 10 bases between. The CDR3 runs 15 residues. From germline, CDR1 is MNHNS and CDR2 SASEGT. CDR3 DNA sequence: TGTGCCAGCAGTGAATCCTGGGGGGTGAACACTGAAGCTTTCTTT. Translating it yields CASSESWGVNTEAFF.

The chain carries TRBV7-3 and TRBJ2-2; D is perhaps TRBD2 (6 bases). Trimming left V 1 base short and J 0 bases short, with 18 bases between. Per germline, CDR1 SGHTA and CDR2 FQGTGA. The CDR3 spans 19 residues. Here the CDR3 DNA reads TGTGCCAGCAGCTTAAAACCCCGGGGGAGCGGGTCGAACACCGGGGAGCTGTTTTTT. As protein: CASSLKPRGSGSNTGELFF.